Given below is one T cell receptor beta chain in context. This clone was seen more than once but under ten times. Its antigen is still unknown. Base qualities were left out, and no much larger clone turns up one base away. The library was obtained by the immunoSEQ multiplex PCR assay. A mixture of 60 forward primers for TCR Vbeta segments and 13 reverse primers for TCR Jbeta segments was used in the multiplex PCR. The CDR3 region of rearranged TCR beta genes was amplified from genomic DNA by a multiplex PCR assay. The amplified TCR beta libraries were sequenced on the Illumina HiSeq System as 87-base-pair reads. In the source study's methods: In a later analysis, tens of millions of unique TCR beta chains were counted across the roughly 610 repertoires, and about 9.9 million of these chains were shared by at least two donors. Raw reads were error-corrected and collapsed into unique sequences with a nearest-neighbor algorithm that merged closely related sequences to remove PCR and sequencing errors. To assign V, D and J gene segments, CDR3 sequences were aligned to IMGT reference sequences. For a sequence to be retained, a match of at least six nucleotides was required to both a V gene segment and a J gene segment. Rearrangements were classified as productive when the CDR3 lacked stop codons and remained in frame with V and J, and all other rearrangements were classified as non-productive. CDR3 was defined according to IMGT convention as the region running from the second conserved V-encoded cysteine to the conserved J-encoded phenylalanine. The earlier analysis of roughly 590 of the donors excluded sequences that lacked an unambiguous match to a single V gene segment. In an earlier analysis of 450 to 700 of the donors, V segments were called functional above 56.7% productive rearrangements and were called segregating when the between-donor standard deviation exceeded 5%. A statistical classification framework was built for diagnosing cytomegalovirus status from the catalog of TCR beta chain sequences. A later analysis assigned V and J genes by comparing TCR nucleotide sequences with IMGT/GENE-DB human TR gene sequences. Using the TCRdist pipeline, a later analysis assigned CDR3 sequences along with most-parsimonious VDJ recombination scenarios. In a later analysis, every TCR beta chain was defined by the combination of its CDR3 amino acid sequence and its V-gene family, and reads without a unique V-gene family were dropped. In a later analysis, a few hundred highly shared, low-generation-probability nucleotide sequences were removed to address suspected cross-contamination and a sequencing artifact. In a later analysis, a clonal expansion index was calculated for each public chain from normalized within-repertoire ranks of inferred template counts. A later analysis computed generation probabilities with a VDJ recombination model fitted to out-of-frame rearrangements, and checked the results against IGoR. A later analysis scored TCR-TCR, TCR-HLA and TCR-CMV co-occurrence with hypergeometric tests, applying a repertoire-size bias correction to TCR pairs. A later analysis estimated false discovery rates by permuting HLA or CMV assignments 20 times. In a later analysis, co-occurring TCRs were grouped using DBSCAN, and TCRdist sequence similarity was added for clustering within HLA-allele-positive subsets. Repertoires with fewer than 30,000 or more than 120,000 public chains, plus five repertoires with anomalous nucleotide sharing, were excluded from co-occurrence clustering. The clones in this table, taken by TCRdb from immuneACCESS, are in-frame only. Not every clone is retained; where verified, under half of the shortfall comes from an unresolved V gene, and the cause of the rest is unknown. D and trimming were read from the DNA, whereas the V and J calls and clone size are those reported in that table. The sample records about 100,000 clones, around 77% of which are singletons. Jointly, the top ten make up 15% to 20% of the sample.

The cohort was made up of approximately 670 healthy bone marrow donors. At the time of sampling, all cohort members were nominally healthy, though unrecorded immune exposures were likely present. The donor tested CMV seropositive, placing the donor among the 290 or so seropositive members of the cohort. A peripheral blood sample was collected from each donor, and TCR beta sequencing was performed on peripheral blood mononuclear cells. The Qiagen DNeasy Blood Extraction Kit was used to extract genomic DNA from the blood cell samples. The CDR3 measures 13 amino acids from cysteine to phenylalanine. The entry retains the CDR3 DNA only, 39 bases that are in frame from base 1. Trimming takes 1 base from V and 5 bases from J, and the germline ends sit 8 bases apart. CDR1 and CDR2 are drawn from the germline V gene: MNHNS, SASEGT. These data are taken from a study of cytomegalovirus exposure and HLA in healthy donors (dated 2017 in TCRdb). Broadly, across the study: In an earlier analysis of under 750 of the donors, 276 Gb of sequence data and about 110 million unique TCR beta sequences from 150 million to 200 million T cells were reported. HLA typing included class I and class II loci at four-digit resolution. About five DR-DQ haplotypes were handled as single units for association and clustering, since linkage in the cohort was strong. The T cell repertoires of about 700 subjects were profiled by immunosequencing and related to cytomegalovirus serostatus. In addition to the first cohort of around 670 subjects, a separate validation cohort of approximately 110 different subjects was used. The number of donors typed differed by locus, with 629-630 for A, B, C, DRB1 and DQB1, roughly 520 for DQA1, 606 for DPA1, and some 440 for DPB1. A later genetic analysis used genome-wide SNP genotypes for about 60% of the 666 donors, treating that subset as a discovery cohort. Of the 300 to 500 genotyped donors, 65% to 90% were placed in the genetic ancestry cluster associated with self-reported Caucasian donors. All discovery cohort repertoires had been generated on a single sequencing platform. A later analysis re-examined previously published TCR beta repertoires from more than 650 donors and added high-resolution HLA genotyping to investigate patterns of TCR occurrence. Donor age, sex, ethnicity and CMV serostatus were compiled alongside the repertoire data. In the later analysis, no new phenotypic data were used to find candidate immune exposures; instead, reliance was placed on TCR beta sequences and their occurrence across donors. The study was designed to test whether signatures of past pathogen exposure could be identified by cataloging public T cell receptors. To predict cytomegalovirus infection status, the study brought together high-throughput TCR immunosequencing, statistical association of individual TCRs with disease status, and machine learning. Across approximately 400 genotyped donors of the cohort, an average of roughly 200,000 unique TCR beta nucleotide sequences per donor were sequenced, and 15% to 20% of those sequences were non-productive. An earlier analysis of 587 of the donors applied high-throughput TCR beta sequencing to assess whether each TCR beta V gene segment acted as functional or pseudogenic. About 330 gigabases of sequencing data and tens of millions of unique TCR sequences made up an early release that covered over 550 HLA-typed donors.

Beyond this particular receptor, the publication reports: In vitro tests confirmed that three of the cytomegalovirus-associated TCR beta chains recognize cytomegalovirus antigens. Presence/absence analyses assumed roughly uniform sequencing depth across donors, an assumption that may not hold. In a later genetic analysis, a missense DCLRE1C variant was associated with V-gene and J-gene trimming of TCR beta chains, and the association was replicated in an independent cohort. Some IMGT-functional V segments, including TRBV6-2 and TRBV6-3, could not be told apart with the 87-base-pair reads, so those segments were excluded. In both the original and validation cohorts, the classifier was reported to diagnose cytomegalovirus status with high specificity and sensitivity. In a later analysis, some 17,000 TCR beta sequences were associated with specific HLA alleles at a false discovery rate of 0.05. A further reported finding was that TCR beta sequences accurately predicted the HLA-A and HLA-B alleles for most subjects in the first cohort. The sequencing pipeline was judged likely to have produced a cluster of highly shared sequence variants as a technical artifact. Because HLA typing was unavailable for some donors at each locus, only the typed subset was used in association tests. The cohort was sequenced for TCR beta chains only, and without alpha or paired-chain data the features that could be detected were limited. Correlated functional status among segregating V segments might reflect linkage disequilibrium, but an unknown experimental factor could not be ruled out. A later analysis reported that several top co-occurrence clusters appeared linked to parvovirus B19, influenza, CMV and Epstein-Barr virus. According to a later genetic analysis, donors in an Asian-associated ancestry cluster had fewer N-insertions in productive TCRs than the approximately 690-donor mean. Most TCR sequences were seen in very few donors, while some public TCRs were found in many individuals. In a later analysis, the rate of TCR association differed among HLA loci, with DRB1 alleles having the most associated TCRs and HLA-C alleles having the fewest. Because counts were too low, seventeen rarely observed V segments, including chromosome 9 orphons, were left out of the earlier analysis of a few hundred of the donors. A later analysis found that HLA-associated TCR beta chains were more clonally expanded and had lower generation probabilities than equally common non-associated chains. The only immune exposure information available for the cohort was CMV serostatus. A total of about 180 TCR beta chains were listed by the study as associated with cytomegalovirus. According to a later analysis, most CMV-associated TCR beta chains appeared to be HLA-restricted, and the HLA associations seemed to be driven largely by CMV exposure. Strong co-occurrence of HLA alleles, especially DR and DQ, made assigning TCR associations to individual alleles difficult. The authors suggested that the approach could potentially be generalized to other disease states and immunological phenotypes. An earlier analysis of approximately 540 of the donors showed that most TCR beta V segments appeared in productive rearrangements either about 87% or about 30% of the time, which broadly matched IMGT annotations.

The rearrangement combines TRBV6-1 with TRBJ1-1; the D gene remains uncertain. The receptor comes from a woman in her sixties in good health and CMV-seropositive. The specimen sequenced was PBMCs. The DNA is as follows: TGTGCCAGCAGTGAAGGAGAATGGACTGAAGCTTTCTTT. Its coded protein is CASSEGEWTEAFF.